This passage covers 31 T cell receptor beta chains from one sample sequenced in a study of technical replicates of blood from several donors. Assay: immunoSEQ multiplex PCR; the TCRdb copy retains only in-frame clones and omits some. The sample holds 65,000 to 95,000 clones; around 93% are singletons and the top ten take approximately 0.25%. The sequencing input was T cells isolated from PBMCs. The source is a human donor in good health.

V gene TRBV7-3 combines with J gene TRBJ2-1; possibly TRBD1 for D (6 bases). This CDR3 spans 13 amino acids. Germline-derived CDR1 and CDR2 are SGHTA and FQGTGA. V lost 3 bases and J lost 7, with 10 bases in between. CDR3 residues: CASSFSGTNEQFF. The CDR3 DNA follows: TGTGCCAGCAGCTTCTCAGGGACAAATGAGCAGTTCTTC.

V usage is TRBV7-9 and J usage is TRBJ2-1; D is perhaps TRBD2 (6 bases). The V end was cut by 3 bases, the J end by 0 bases, with 12 bases between. Germline-derived CDR1 and CDR2 are SEHNR and FQNEAQ (reference sequence). The CDR3 is 16 residues long. CDR3 nucleotide sequence: TGTGCCAGCAGCTTCCTCCTAGCGAGCTCCTACAATGAGCAGTTCTTC. The encoded protein is CASSFLLASSYNEQFF. The full variable domain, rest sourced from reference TRBV7-9 and TRBJ2-1, is DTGVSQNPRHKITKRGQNVTFRCDPISEHNRLYWYRQTLGQGPEFLTYFQNEAQLEKSRLLSDRFSAERPKGSFSTLEIQRTEQGDSAMYLCASSFLLASSYNEQFFGPGTRLTVL.

This rearrangement joins TRBV5-1 to TRBJ1-1, with no clear D. Trimming removed 0 bases at V and 3 bases at J, with 12 bases between. Germline lookup yields CDR1 SGHRS and CDR2 YFSETQ. The CDR3 loop spans 15 amino acids. In DNA, the CDR3 is TGCGCCAGCAGCTTGGGGGGTAACGGGGACACTGAAGCTTTCTTT. Protein: CASSLGGNGDTEAFF. The full variable domain, completed using reference TRBV5-1 and TRBJ1-1, is KAGVTQTPRYLIKTRGQQVTLSCSPISGHRSVSWYQQTPGQGLQFLFEYFSETQRNKGNFPGRFSGRQFSNSRSEMNVSTLELGDSALYLCASSLGGNGDTEAFFGQGTRLTVV.

V is TRBV4-1 and J is TRBJ1-4, with TRBD1 as a possible D gene (5 bases). The length of the CDR3 is 16 residues. V was trimmed by 1 base and J by 4 bases, leaving 13 bases between them. Germline V gene lookup returns CDR1 MGHRA and CDR2 YSYEKL. CDR3 in DNA: TGCGCCAGCAGCCAAGGTACTCGGACAATTAATGAAAAACTGTTTTTT. Amino acid sequence: CASSQGTRTINEKLFF.

V is TRBV4-1 and J is TRBJ2-1; 12 bases align to TRBD2. The CDR3 consists of 17 residues. Per the germline V gene, CDR1 is MGHRA and CDR2 is YSYEKL. V trimming: 0 bases; J trimming: 6 bases; junction bases outside the gene matches: 6. This CDR3 is CASSQELGLAGFNEQFF. In DNA form, the CDR3 reads TGCGCCAGCAGCCAAGAACTTGGACTAGCGGGATTCAATGAGCAGTTCTTC.

This chain connects TRBV4-1 to TRBJ1-1, with 10 bases lining up with TRBD1. CDR3 length equals 19 residues. J was trimmed by 10 bases and V by 0 bases; bases with no gene match: 20. Germline V CDR1 and CDR2: MGHRA, YSYEKL. CDR3 in amino acids: CASSQDDTGYGTGVRGAFF. In DNA, the CDR3 is TGCGCCAGCAGCCAAGATGATACAGGATACGGGACAGGGGTGAGGGGAGCTTTCTTT.

The rearrangement joins TRBV5-1 to TRBJ1-1; 10 nucleotides align to TRBD1. V was clipped by 4 bases and J by 3 bases; unmatched bases: 3. The CDR3 loop spans 14 amino acids. Germline loops: CDR1 SGHRS, CDR2 YFSETQ. CDR3 sequence: CASSPGQGDTEAFF. The CDR3 DNA sequence: TGCGCCAGCAGCCCTGGACAGGGGGACACTGAAGCTTTCTTT.

CDR3 coding DNA: TGCGCCAGCAGCTCCGGGACAGGGGGCGGGGAGCAGTACTTC. Its protein is CASSSGTGGGEQYF. The chain uses TRBV4-1 and TRBJ2-7; 12 nucleotides match TRBD1. The CDR3 is 14 amino acids. V lost 5 bases, J lost 7 bases, and 6 bases stayed unmatched. Germline V gene sequence: CDR1 MGHRA, CDR2 YSYEKL.

This chain links TRBV11-3 with TRBJ2-1; 14 positions agree with TRBD2. Looked up from germline, CDR1 is SGHNT and CDR2 is YENEEA. V lost 4 bases and J lost 8; bases outside the gene matches: 4. The CDR3 is 15 residues long. As DNA, the CDR3 is TGTGCCAGCAGCTCTCCGGGACTAGCGGGAGATGAGCAGTTCTTC. This encodes CASSSPGLAGDEQFF.

J is TRBJ2-3 and V is TRBV11-2; TRBD1 agrees at 8 bases. Trimming cost V 3 bases and J 1 base; bases outside gene matches: 9. This CDR3 contains 17 residues. The V gene's germline CDR1 is SGHAT and CDR2 FQNNGV. CDR3 nucleotide sequence: TGTGCCAGCAGCTTGGAATACCCGGGACAGGGCACAGATACGCAGTATTTT. Translation gives CASSLEYPGQGTDTQYF.

J is TRBJ2-1 and V is TRBV6-6, with D possibly being TRBD2 (5 bases). The germline gives CDR1 MNHNY, CDR2 SVGAGI (reference sequence). V was pared by 1 base and J by 10 bases, with 8 bases between. The CDR3 covers 12 residues. For the CDR3, the DNA is TGTGCCAGCAGTTACTGGAGGCCCGAGCAGTTCTTC. Its protein is CASSYWRPEQFF.

This clone was observed a single time. The rearrangement links TRBV10-3 to TRBJ2-7, with 9 bases that match TRBD1. CDR1 is ENHRY, CDR2 SYGVKD, per germline. The V gene end was trimmed by 4 bases and the J gene end by 5 bases; junction bases not matched to a gene: 3. The CDR3 has 13 amino acids. CDR3 sequence reads: CAISGDRVNEQYF. The CDR3 nucleotides are TGTGCCATCAGTGGGGACAGGGTGAACGAGCAGTACTTC.

V and J are TRBV7-2 and TRBJ2-7; 11 bases align to TRBD2. The ends lost 7 bases at V and 2 bases at J; junction bases unmatched: 7. Germline CDR1 reads SGHTA; CDR2 reads FQGNSA. This CDR3 contains 15 residues. CDR3 amino acids: CASTQRTSGPYEQYF. The CDR3 region has the DNA TGTGCCAGCACCCAAAGGACTAGCGGGCCCTACGAGCAGTACTTC.

The chain's CDR3 is CAITSGYSPPSLYNEQFF. The DNA of the CDR3 is TGTGCCATCACTAGCGGGTACTCTCCACCATCCCTCTACAATGAGCAGTTCTTC. The chain links TRBV10-3 to TRBJ2-1; 8 bases align to TRBD2. The CDR3 is made up of 18 amino acids. Germline CDR1 is ENHRY and CDR2 is SYGVKD. J gave up 3 bases and V 7 bases, and 17 bases lay outside the gene matches.

This clone showed up just once. This chain connects TRBV7-8 to TRBJ1-1; D perhaps matches TRBD1 (5 bases). The V gene's germline CDR1 is SGHVS and CDR2 FQNEAQ. The ends were cut back, 0 bases at V and 10 bases at J, with 27 bases in the middle. CDR3 length: 18 amino acids. Written as DNA, the CDR3 is TGTGCCAGCAGCTTAGCGCTTGTGAGGGGAGGTGTACAGACCGGAGCTTTCTTT. Translated, it gives CASSLALVRGGVQTGAFF.

This chain connects TRBV11-1 to TRBJ2-4; D may be TRBD2 (6 bases). The V gene lost 6 bases and the J gene lost 0 bases, with 15 bases spanning the gap. This CDR3 comprises 16 residues. Per germline, CDR1 SGHAT and CDR2 FQDESV (reference sequence). CDR3 sequence (DNA): TGTGCCAGCAGTTTACGACGGAGGGAAGCCAAAAACATTCAGTACTTC. This sequence encodes CASSLRRREAKNIQYF. Variable domain in full (rest from reference TRBV11-1 and TRBJ2-4): EAEVAQSPRYKITEKSQAVAFWCDPISGHATLYWYRQILGQGPELLVQFQDESVVDDSQLPKDRFSAERLKGVDSTLKIQPAELGDSAMYLCASSLRRREAKNIQYFGAGTRLSVL.

The gene calls are TRBV5-1 and TRBJ1-2; no clear D gene. The CDR3 contains 15 residues. Trimming took 7 bases from V and 2 from J, leaving 18 bases between them. Germline loops: CDR1 SGHRS, CDR2 YFSETQ. In DNA form, the CDR3 reads TGCGCCAGCGGCTCGACGGTGGGCGGGAACTATGGCTACACCTTC. Residues: CASGSTVGGNYGYTF. Drawing the rest from reference TRBV5-1 and TRBJ1-2, the complete variable domain is KAGVTQTPRYLIKTRGQQVTLSCSPISGHRSVSWYQQTPGQGLQFLFEYFSETQRNKGNFPGRFSGRQFSNSRSEMNVSTLELGDSALYLCASGSTVGGNYGYTFGSGTRLTVV.

J is TRBJ1-1 and V is TRBV27; D call uncertain. This CDR3 is 15 amino acids long. Germline loops: CDR1 MNHEY, CDR2 SMNVEV (reference sequence). Trimming stripped 8 bases from V and 2 bases from J, with 18 bases between. The CDR3 DNA sequence: TGTGCCAGCTGCACCCGAGGATTAACAAACACTGAAGCTTTCTTT. Encoded protein: CASCTRGLTNTEAFF.

The CDR3 DNA is TGCGCCAGCAGCTTTTCAACTGGGGCTTACAATGAGCAGTTCTTC. Translation gives CASSFSTGAYNEQFF. This chain connects TRBV5-1 to TRBJ2-1, with D tentatively TRBD1 (5 bases). The V gene's germline CDR1 is SGHRS and CDR2 YFSETQ. The CDR3 contains 15 residues. V dropped 2 bases and J dropped 4 bases, with 13 bases sitting between them.

This clone showed up just once. This rearrangement joins TRBV18 to TRBJ1-2; a possible D gene is TRBD1 (6 bases). Germline loops: CDR1 KGHSH, CDR2 LQKENI. This CDR3 spans 11 amino acids. V was clipped by 9 bases and J by 3 bases, with 8 bases between them. The CDR3 sequence: CARRTDYGYTF. Written as DNA, the CDR3 is TGTGCCAGAAGGACAGACTATGGCTACACCTTC.

The rearrangement uses TRBV7-6 and TRBJ1-1; D unresolved. The germline V gene encodes CDR1 SGHVS and CDR2 FNYEAQ. Trimming shortened V by 1 base and J by 8 bases, and 8 bases separated the two germline ends. The CDR3 loop spans 12 amino acids. In DNA form, the CDR3 reads TGTGCCAGCAGCTTAGAAGCCGCGGAAGCTTTCTTT. The encoded protein is CASSLEAAEAFF.

The rearrangement links TRBV4-1 to TRBJ2-1, with 11 nucleotides matching TRBD2. The length of the CDR3 is 16 residues. V shed 1 base, J shed 7 bases, and the junction held 6 bases outside the gene matches. Germline CDR1 is MGHRA and CDR2 is YSYEKL. The CDR3 is CASSQVPLAGENEQFF. The CDR3 bases are TGCGCCAGCAGCCAAGTACCACTAGCGGGGGAAAATGAGCAGTTCTTC.

V and J are TRBV19 and TRBJ2-5; a possible D gene is TRBD1 (6 bases). Trimming took 7 bases from V and 2 from J, leaving 20 bases between them. Germline V gene data show CDR1 as LNHDA and CDR2 as SQIVND (reference sequence). This CDR3 is built from 16 residues. This chain's CDR3 is CASTNSAGRGQETQYF. The CDR3 DNA reads TGTGCCAGTACAAATTCCGCCGGCAGGGGACAAGAGACCCAGTACTTC.

V usage is TRBV7-9 and J usage is TRBJ2-7; D remains ambiguous. The CDR3 extends over 11 amino acids. Per the germline V gene, CDR1 is SEHNR and CDR2 is FQNEAQ (reference sequence). V dropped 7 bases and J dropped 5 bases, with 9 bases sitting between them. DNA for the CDR3: TGTGCCAGCAACATTATCAACGAGCAGTACTTC. It codes for CASNIINEQYF.

This chain links TRBV4-1 with TRBJ1-4; 8 bases line up with TRBD1. Germline V gives CDR1 MGHRA, CDR2 YSYEKL. Trimming took 0 bases from V and 7 from J; bases not matched to a gene: 13. The CDR3 sequence is 18 residues long. The CDR3, as DNA: TGCGCCAGCAGCCAAGAGCCGGGACAGGCCCAAAGAGGTGAAAAACTGTTTTTT. This sequence encodes CASSQEPGQAQRGEKLFF.

This clone was seen just once. This chain uses TRBV29-1 with TRBJ1-5; 7 positions match TRBD1. CDR1 is SQVTM and CDR2 is ANQGSEA in the germline V gene. Trimming removed 6 bases from V and 5 bases from J; junction bases left unmatched: 7. The CDR3 consists of 13 residues. The chain's CDR3 is CSVRTGLDQPQHF. CDR3 bases: TGCAGCGTCCGGACAGGTCTGGATCAGCCCCAGCATTTT.

J is TRBJ2-3 and V is TRBV2; D is possibly TRBD2 (6 bases). In germline, CDR1 is SNHLY, CDR2 FYNNEI. This CDR3 has 13 residues. V shed 5 bases and J shed 4 bases, with 10 bases lying between them. This chain's CDR3 is CASSYGSADTQYF. Written as DNA, the CDR3 is TGTGCCAGCAGTTACGGGAGCGCAGATACGCAGTATTTT.

The chain has TRBV7-9 and TRBJ1-5; D unresolved. Germline CDR1 reads SEHNR; CDR2 reads FQNEAQ (reference sequence). Trimming shortened V by 0 bases and J by 9 bases, and 6 bases separated the two germline ends. The CDR3 loop spans 12 amino acids. CDR3 residues: CASSLASGPQHF. The CDR3, as DNA: TGTGCCAGCAGCTTAGCCTCGGGGCCCCAGCATTTT. Full variable domain (remainder filled in from reference TRBV7-9 and TRBJ1-5): DTGVSQNPRHKITKRGQNVTFRCDPISEHNRLYWYRQTLGQGPEFLTYFQNEAQLEKSRLLSDRFSAERPKGSFSTLEIQRTEQGDSAMYLCASSLASGPQHFGDGTRLSIL.

The CDR3 DNA sequence: TGCGCCAGCAGTCTTACAAGGGGCAATGAAGTGGGCACTGAAGCTTTCTTT. Translated, it gives CASSLTRGNEVGTEAFF. The gene calls are TRBV4-1 and TRBJ1-1; TRBD1 might be the D (5 bases). V dropped 6 bases and J dropped 4 bases, with 24 bases sitting between them. Germline V gene data show CDR1 as MGHRA and CDR2 as YSYEKL. The CDR3 contains 17 residues.

The chain combines TRBV19 with TRBJ1-2; 11 nucleotides agree with TRBD1. Germline V gene lookup returns CDR1 LNHDA and CDR2 SQIVND (reference sequence). The CDR3 totals 16 residues. Trimming at V came to 9 bases and at J to 3 bases, leaving 12 bases not matched to a gene. The CDR3 loop reads CASVNKRTGGDYGYTF. The CDR3 nucleotides are TGTGCCAGCGTAAACAAGAGGACAGGGGGCGACTATGGCTACACCTTC.

The chain couples TRBV5-1 to TRBJ1-2; 8 positions agree with TRBD1. From germline, CDR1 is SGHRS and CDR2 YFSETQ. Unmatched junction bases numbered 4, after V lost 3 bases and J lost 6 bases. This CDR3 has 13 amino acids. The CDR3 region is CASSYATGDGYTF. The CDR3, as DNA: TGCGCCAGCAGCTACGCGACAGGGGATGGCTACACCTTC. The full variable domain, completed using reference TRBV5-1 and TRBJ1-2, is KAGVTQTPRYLIKTRGQQVTLSCSPISGHRSVSWYQQTPGQGLQFLFEYFSETQRNKGNFPGRFSGRQFSNSRSEMNVSTLELGDSALYLCASSYATGDGYTFGSGTRLTVV.